Each of the 19 T cell receptor beta chains below was sequenced from the same sample in a study of blood T cell repertoires in COVID-19. Only in-frame clones appear in the TCRdb table, and some are missing; sequencing was by immunoSEQ multiplex PCR. The table includes 9,500 to 13,000 clones, 80% to 90% detected once. Sequencing was done on a sample of peripheral blood. All receptors derive from a human donor in a cohort sampled during active COVID-19.

The chain is built from TRBV28 and TRBJ2-2; TRBD1 agrees at 12 bases. V shed 7 bases and J 2 bases; nucleotides not matched to a gene: 11. The length of the CDR3 is 18 residues. Germline assignment: CDR1 MDHEN and CDR2 SYDVKM. The CDR3 DNA reads TGTGCCAGCATCAGCGCCGGGACAGGGGGCGAAAACACCGGGGAGCTGTTTTTT. Protein sequence: CASISAGTGGENTGELFF.

The chain recombines TRBV14 with TRBJ2-3; D possibly corresponds to TRBD1 (6 bases). V was clipped by 3 bases and J by 5 bases, with 9 bases between them. Germline CDR1 and CDR2: SGHDN and FVKESK. The CDR3 spans 13 residues. Written as DNA, the CDR3 is TGTGCCAGCAGCCAGGGGGCTGGAGATACGCAGTATTTT. Its translation: CASSQGAGDTQYF. The complete variable domain, with remaining parts taken from reference TRBV14 and TRBJ2-3, reads EAGVTQFPSHSVIEKGQTVTLRCDPISGHDNLYWYRRVMGKEIKFLLHFVKESKQDESGMPNNRFLAERTGGTYSTLKVQPAELEDSGVYFCASSQGAGDTQYFGPGTRLTVL.

The chain joins TRBV2 to TRBJ1-2; perhaps TRBD1 as D (5 bases). Trimming removed 7 bases at V and 8 bases at J, with 23 bases between. Germline V gene data show CDR1 as SNHLY and CDR2 as FYNNEI. This CDR3 comprises 15 residues. CDR3 sequence: CASIQQDPPVFGYTF. The CDR3 coding sequence is TGTGCCAGCATTCAACAGGATCCCCCTGTGTTCGGCTACACCTTC.

This clone was observed a few times. This chain connects TRBV2 to TRBJ1-1; TRBD1 aligns across 7 bases. The germline V gene has CDR1 SNHLY and CDR2 FYNNEI. This CDR3 contains 14 residues. V shed 6 bases, J shed 4 bases, and the junction held 8 bases outside the gene matches. The CDR3 here is CASRGTGEITEAFF. The CDR3 DNA reads TGTGCCAGCAGGGGAACAGGGGAAATCACTGAAGCTTTCTTT.

This chain uses TRBV7-9 with TRBJ2-2; weak D call: TRBD2 (7 bases). This CDR3 is 15 amino acids long. The germline V gene encodes CDR1 SEHNR and CDR2 FQNEAQ (reference sequence). V shed 2 bases and J shed 6 bases, with 13 bases lying between them. CDR3 bases: TGTGCCAGCAGCTTAAGGGCGGGGGCCCCCGGGGAGCTGTTTTTT. Encoded protein: CASSLRAGAPGELFF.

The chain employs TRBV27 and TRBJ2-7; 7 bases line up with TRBD2. Unmatched junction bases numbered 7, after V lost 4 bases and J lost 7 bases. CDR3 length: 13 residues. Germline V lookup: CDR1 MNHEY, CDR2 SMNVEV (reference sequence). CDR3 sequence (DNA): TGTGCCAGCAGTTGGGGGGGGATGGGGGAGCAGTACTTC. Its protein is CASSWGGMGEQYF.

DNA of the CDR3: TGTGCCAGCAGTCGGGACCGGCGGGGGACCCAGTACTTC. It translates to CASSRDRRGTQYF. The J gene is TRBJ2-5, the V gene TRBV6-6; TRBD2 is a possible D gene (6 bases). The germline gives CDR1 MNHNY, CDR2 SVGAGI (reference sequence). The CDR3 runs to 13 residues. V was shortened by 5 bases and J by 7 bases, with 14 bases between the two germline ends.

In its sample, this clone was seen once. The chain carries TRBV19 and TRBJ2-1; 8 bases map to TRBD2. This CDR3 comprises 14 residues. The trim removed 10 bases at V and 6 bases at J, leaving 11 bases unmatched. Looked up from germline, CDR1 is LNHDA and CDR2 is SQIVND (reference sequence). CDR3 region: CATRGGGSTNEQFF. In DNA form, the CDR3 reads TGTGCCACCAGGGGCGGGGGGTCCACCAATGAGCAGTTCTTC. Full variable domain (missing parts from reference TRBV19 and TRBJ2-1): DGGITQSPKYLFRKEGQNVTLSCEQNLNHDAMYWYRQDPGQGLRLIYYSQIVNDFQKGDIAEGYSVSREKKESFPLTVTSAQKNPTAFYLCATRGGGSTNEQFFGPGTRLTVL.

V usage is TRBV11-2 and J usage is TRBJ1-2, with D tentatively TRBD1 (6 bases). The V and J ends lost 5 bases and 4 bases respectively, with 23 bases between them. The germline gives CDR1 SGHAT, CDR2 FQNNGV. This CDR3 has 17 residues. This CDR3 reads CASSLTRWGHSSYGYTF. CDR3 nucleotides: TGTGCCAGCAGCCTAACCCGGTGGGGGCATTCTAGCTATGGCTACACCTTC.

Turning to this clone: In the same sample, other DNA sequences code for this CDR3. This sequence joins TRBV29-1 and TRBJ1-5; D not resolved. The CDR3 spans 10 residues. The germline V gene has CDR1 SQVTM and CDR2 ANQGSEA. The V gene lost 6 bases and the J gene lost 5 bases, with 5 bases spanning the gap. The CDR3 nucleotides are TGCAGCGTCGGGGATCAGCCCCAGCATTTT. Translation gives CSVGDQPQHF.

The rearrangement uses TRBV30 and TRBJ1-2; unclear D gene. The germline V gene encodes CDR1 GTSNPN and CDR2 SVGIG (reference sequence). CDR3 length equals 12 residues. The V and J ends lost 4 bases and 1 base respectively, with 7 bases between them. This CDR3 is CAWMSGNYGYTF. The CDR3 DNA sequence: TGTGCCTGGATGTCCGGTAACTATGGCTACACCTTC.

V usage is TRBV2 and J usage is TRBJ2-2, with a possible D match to TRBD2 (5 bases). Germline CDR1 SNHLY, CDR2 FYNNEI. This CDR3 is 15 amino acids long. V shed 9 bases and J shed 0 bases, with 14 bases lying between them. The CDR3 DNA sequence: TGTGCCAGTTTGTTGGAGGCGACGAACACCGGGGAGCTGTTTTTT. This gives the protein CASLLEATNTGELFF.

The J gene is TRBJ2-1, the V gene TRBV9, with D perhaps TRBD1 (5 bases). V lost 2 bases and J lost 0, with 15 bases in between. The germline V gene encodes CDR1 SGDLS and CDR2 YYNGEE. The CDR3 length is 17 residues. DNA for the CDR3: TGTGCCAGCAGCGTCCTTGGACATCCTAGCTCCTACAATGAGCAGTTCTTC. This sequence encodes CASSVLGHPSSYNEQFF.

J is TRBJ2-1 and V is TRBV9; maybe TRBD2 (5 bases). CDR3 length equals 13 residues. V lost 4 bases, J lost 9 bases, and 14 bases lay in between. Germline-derived CDR1 and CDR2 are SGDLS and YYNGEE. The CDR3 bases are TGTGCCAGCAGCCCCTCGCTGAGCGGTGAGCAGTTCTTC. It codes for CASSPSLSGEQFF.

Concerning this clone itself: Other DNA sequences within the sample encode an identical CDR3. This chain links TRBV30 with TRBJ1-5; 8 nucleotides align to TRBD1. V lost 0 bases to trimming and J lost 5 bases; unmatched junction nucleotides: 0. The CDR3 is made up of 13 amino acids. Germline-derived CDR1 and CDR2 are GTSNPN and SVGIG (reference sequence). CDR3 region: CAWSVQGDQPQHF. The CDR3 DNA follows: TGTGCCTGGAGTGTACAGGGGGATCAGCCCCAGCATTTT.

This clone was detected only a few times. The rearrangement uses TRBV5-5 and TRBJ1-5; D unresolved. The CDR3 is made up of 13 amino acids. V lost 1 base to trimming and J lost 7 bases, with 9 bases between them. The V gene's germline CDR1 is SGHKS and CDR2 YYEKEE (reference sequence). The CDR3 here is CASSLSGEQPQHF. In DNA form, the CDR3 reads TGTGCCAGCAGCTTGAGCGGGGAGCAGCCCCAGCATTTT.

The chain uses TRBV6-6 and TRBJ1-4, with a possible D match to TRBD1 (5 bases). Germline V lookup: CDR1 MNHNY, CDR2 SVGAGI (reference sequence). The CDR3 runs 14 residues. V shed 5 bases and J shed 8 bases, with 15 bases lying between them. The DNA for the CDR3 is TGTGCCAGCAGTCCGCAGGGTTTTAGCGAAAAACTGTTTTTT. Its translation: CASSPQGFSEKLFF.

The chain employs TRBV2 and TRBJ1-1, with D possibly being TRBD1 (5 bases). The CDR3 loop spans 12 amino acids. Trimming shortened V by 7 bases and J by 1 base, and 7 bases separated the two germline ends. Germline CDR1 reads SNHLY; CDR2 reads FYNNEI. CDR3 sequence (DNA): TGTGCCAGCAACAGGCAGAACACTGAAGCTTTCTTT. Its protein product is CASNRQNTEAFF.

The chain joins TRBV4-1 to TRBJ1-1, with 9 bases fitting TRBD1. The germline CDR1 and CDR2 sequences are MGHRA and YSYEKL. This CDR3 region has 15 residues. V was clipped by 1 base and J by 5 bases; unmatched bases: 5. CDR3 amino acids: CASSQVGTGKTEAFF. The CDR3 nucleotides read TGCGCCAGCAGCCAAGTTGGGACAGGGAAGACTGAAGCTTTCTTT.